This is a list of T cell receptor beta chains from one sample in a study of cytomegalovirus exposure and HLA in healthy donors. Sequencing used immunoSEQ multiplex PCR; TCRdb keeps in-frame clones, though not all of them. The sample lists about 88,000 clones, roughly three quarters occurring once. Sequenced input: PBMCs. The source is a man aged 30 to 45 in good health and CMV-seronegative. The CDR3 runs from the conserved cysteine through the conserved F or W. D genes are given only for firm matches. The listing skips clone size in some rows; elsewhere it reads once, few, many or a size class.

abundance,j_gene,d_gene,len,v_gene,CDR3nt,CDR3aa
-,TRBJ2-2,TRBD1,16,TRBV7-8,TGTGCCAGCAGCAACAGGGGGAACGCGAACACCGGGGAGCTGTTTTTT,CASSNRGNANTGELFF
few,TRBJ2-5,TRBD2,13,TRBV30,TGTGCCCGTAATAGCGGGGGCGGGGAGACCCAGTACTTC,CARNSGGGETQYF
-,TRBJ1-5,TRBD1,19,TRBV5-8,TGTGCCAGCAGTCAATTCCGGACAGGGGTCGGGCCGAGCAATCAGCCCCAGCATTTT,CASSQFRTGVGPSNQPQHF
few,TRBJ2-4,-,15,TRBV6-1,TGTGCCAGCAGTAACATGGATGGGACAAGTTTCCCGCCGTACTTC,CASSNMDGTSFPPYF
-,TRBJ1-3,-,15,TRBV6-6,TGTGCCAGCAGAGTAAACGGGGGATCCGGAAACACCATATATTTT,CASRVNGGSGNTIYF
-,TRBJ1-6,TRBD1,14,TRBV9,TGTGCCAGCAGCGCCCAACAGGGGAGTTCACCCCTCCACTTT,CASSAQQGSSPLHF
-,TRBJ1-5,-,16,TRBV4-1,TGCGCCAGCAGCCAAGATAGGCAGGGGATAGGGCAGCCCCAGCATTTT,CASSQDRQGIGQPQHF
once,TRBJ1-5,-,13,TRBV27,TGTGCCAGCAGTCTCAGGGGAAATCAGCCCCAGCATTTT,CASSLRGNQPQHF
-,TRBJ1-1,TRBD1,14,TRBV5-1,TGCGCCAGCGGACAGGGCGGCGGGAACACTGAAGCTTTCTTT,CASGQGGGNTEAFF
-,TRBJ2-7,-,13,TRBV7-8,TGTGCCAGCAGCTTGGAGACGCCTTACGAGCAGTACTTC,CASSLETPYEQYF
-,TRBJ2-3,TRBD1,14,TRBV29-1,TGCAGCGCCGATACAGGGGGTTGGACAGATACGCAGTATTTT,CSADTGGWTDTQYF
-,TRBJ2-7,TRBD2,14,TRBV27,TGTGCCAGCAGTTTGAGCGGGGTCCCCTACGAGCAGTACTTC,CASSLSGVPYEQYF
-,TRBJ2-1,TRBD1,13,TRBV29-1,TGCAGCGTTGAAAGGACAGGGCGCGATGAGCAGTTCTTC,CSVERTGRDEQFF
-,TRBJ1-1,-,13,TRBV6-6,TGTGCCAGCAGTTACTCACTTCTTACTGAAGCTTTCTTT,CASSYSLLTEAFF
-,TRBJ1-2,TRBD1,13,TRBV6-5,TGTGCCAGCAGTCGGACAGGGGTGTACGGCTACACCTTC,CASSRTGVYGYTF